Shown below are 31 T cell receptor beta chains from a single sample sequenced in a study of blood T cell repertoires in COVID-19. The assay was immunoSEQ multiplex PCR, and TCRdb's table has in-frame clones only and misses some. The sample consists of about 300,000 clones, 85% of them appearing once. The sample taken for sequencing was peripheral blood. The receptors come from a human donor in a cohort sampled during active COVID-19.

This clone was detected only a few times. The chain carries TRBV4-1 and TRBJ2-3; 8 bases fit TRBD1. The CDR3 has 15 amino acids. The V gene's germline CDR1 is MGHRA and CDR2 YSYEKL. V lost 4 bases and J lost 5; bases outside the gene matches: 8. CDR3 sequence: CASSPIGQGRDTQYF. The CDR3 DNA sequence: TGCGCCAGCAGCCCAATCGGACAGGGCAGAGATACGCAGTATTTT.

The V and J genes are TRBV19 and TRBJ2-7; TRBD2 agrees at 14 bases. Trimming cost V 6 bases and J 2 bases; bases outside gene matches: 3. Germline CDR1 LNHDA, CDR2 SQIVND (reference sequence). The CDR3 has 15 residues. This CDR3 reads CASRRGLAGAYEQYF. The DNA of the CDR3 is TGTGCCAGTAGGAGGGGACTAGCGGGGGCCTACGAGCAGTACTTC.

The chain has TRBV5-4 and TRBJ1-4; 7 bases align to TRBD1. The CDR3 contains 14 residues. V lost 3 bases, J lost 4 bases, and 3 bases stayed unmatched. The germline V gene has CDR1 SGHNT and CDR2 YYREEE (reference sequence). The CDR3 loop is CASSWDSHNEKLFF. Written as DNA, the CDR3 is TGTGCCAGCAGCTGGGACAGCCATAATGAAAAACTGTTTTTT.

V gene TRBV5-1 combines with J gene TRBJ2-7, with TRBD1 as a possible D gene (6 bases). This CDR3 comprises 15 residues. The V gene lost 2 bases and the J gene lost 4 bases, with 16 bases spanning the gap. Germline V gene data show CDR1 as SGHRS and CDR2 as YFSETQ. In DNA, the CDR3 is TGCGCCAGCAGCTTAAGACAGGATGCCCCTTACGAGCAGTACTTC. Encoded protein: CASSLRQDAPYEQYF.

The gene calls are TRBV6-1 and TRBJ1-4; TRBD1 aligns across 7 bases. Per germline, CDR1 MNHNS and CDR2 SASEGT. This CDR3 comprises 17 residues. Trimming took 6 bases from V and 8 from J; bases not matched to a gene: 18. The CDR3 loop is CASSERPAGGLLEKLFF. The CDR3, as DNA: TGTGCCAGCAGCGAACGACCAGCAGGGGGTTTACTGGAAAAACTGTTTTTT.

The chain recombines TRBV6-1 with TRBJ2-2; D possibly corresponds to TRBD1 (6 bases). CDR1 MNHNS and CDR2 SASEGT come from the germline V gene. The CDR3 extends over 16 amino acids. The V end lost 4 bases, the J end lost 4 bases, and 16 bases lay between the germline ends. This CDR3 reads CASSGNRVGITGELFF. The CDR3 coding sequence is TGTGCCAGCAGTGGGAACAGGGTGGGGATCACCGGGGAGCTGTTTTTT.

The V call is TRBV18, the J call TRBJ2-2; D possibly corresponds to TRBD1 (6 bases). The CDR3 has 15 residues. Germline CDR1 reads KGHSH; CDR2 reads LQKENI. Trimming pared 3 bases from V and 6 bases from J, leaving 14 bases between. This CDR3 is CASSPSRDKPGELFF. CDR3 DNA sequence: TGTGCCAGCTCACCCTCCCGGGACAAGCCCGGGGAGCTGTTTTTT.

CDR3 sequence (DNA): TGTGCCAGCAGCCTTTCGGGACTAGCGGGAGCAGATACGCAGTATTTT. Protein product: CASSLSGLAGADTQYF. The V call is TRBV28, the J call TRBJ2-3; 14 nucleotides agree with TRBD2. Trimming at V came to 6 bases and at J to 4 bases, leaving 6 bases not matched to a gene. The CDR3 runs to 16 residues. In germline, CDR1 is MDHEN, CDR2 SYDVKM.

This clone occurred a few times. The genes are TRBV24-1 and TRBJ2-7, with D perhaps TRBD1 (6 bases). CDR3 length: 14 residues. Trimming stripped 4 bases from V and 0 bases from J, with 9 bases between. Germline V gene data show CDR1 as KGHDR and CDR2 as SFDVKD. The CDR3 DNA reads TGTGCCACCAGTGACCCCAGGGGCTCCTACGAGCAGTACTTC. It specifies CATSDPRGSYEQYF.

This clone was seen many times. The junction differs from germline at one of its ends, possibly a read error. This chain links TRBV7-7 with TRBJ2-1, with 8 nucleotides matching TRBD2. CDR1 is SSHAT, CDR2 FNYEAQ, per germline (reference sequence). This CDR3 contains 16 residues. The CDR3 here is CASTASGSGPYNEQFF. The CDR3 nucleotides read TGTGCTAGCACCGCAAGCGGGAGTGGACCCTACAATGAGCAGTTCTTC. Based on the CDR3 plus reference TRBV7-7 and TRBJ2-1, the full variable domain is GAGVSQSPRYKVTKRGQDVTLRCDPISSHATLYWYQQALGQGPEFLTYFNYEAQPDKSGLPSDRFSAERPEGSISTLTIQRTEQRDSAMYRCASTASGSGPYNEQFFGPGTRLTVL.

The chain has TRBV20-1 and TRBJ2-1; D perhaps matches TRBD2 (5 bases). V was cut by 0 bases and J by 13 bases, with 10 bases left in between. Germline V gene sequence: CDR1 DFQATT, CDR2 SNEGSKA (reference sequence). This CDR3 comprises 11 residues. DNA of the CDR3: TGCAGTGCTAGAGATCGCGGACTTCAGTTCTTC. Protein sequence: CSARDRGLQFF.

The chain has TRBV5-1 and TRBJ2-5; possibly TRBD2 for D (6 bases). The CDR3 totals 17 residues. Germline loops: CDR1 SGHRS, CDR2 YFSETQ. Between the trimmed V and J ends, which lost 0 bases and 1 base, there was a span of 16 bases. CDR3 in amino acids: CASSLGRGPAAQETQYF. The CDR3 DNA reads as TGCGCCAGCAGCTTGGGGAGGGGACCAGCAGCCCAAGAGACCCAGTACTTC.

This clone occurred a few times. The J gene is TRBJ2-7, the V gene TRBV10-3; 11 bases agree with TRBD2. Germline lookup yields CDR1 ENHRY and CDR2 SYGVKD. The CDR3 covers 13 residues. With 8 bases clipped from V and 1 base from J, the junction kept 1 base outside the gene matches. The CDR3 sequence is CAIGTSGSYEQYF. As DNA, the CDR3 is TGTGCCATCGGGACTAGCGGTTCCTACGAGCAGTACTTC.

This sequence joins TRBV7-9 and TRBJ1-4, with 11 bases aligning to TRBD1. CDR1 is SEHNR and CDR2 is FQNEAQ in the germline V gene (reference sequence). With V trimmed by 3 bases and J by 7 bases, 10 bases remained unmatched. CDR3 length: 17 residues. CDR3 sequence: CASSFLLPGQGGEKLFF. The DNA of the CDR3 is TGTGCCAGCAGCTTCCTTCTCCCGGGACAGGGGGGTGAAAAACTGTTTTTT.

The chain recombines TRBV10-3 with TRBJ2-3; D is perhaps TRBD2 (6 bases). The CDR3 runs 13 residues. V lost 8 bases to trimming and J lost 0 bases, with 9 bases between them. The germline CDR1 and CDR2 sequences are ENHRY and SYGVKD. CDR3 sequence reads: CAISTSSTDTQYF. The CDR3 DNA reads as TGTGCCATCTCGACTAGTAGCACAGATACGCAGTATTTT.

The J gene is TRBJ2-7, the V gene TRBV6-2 or TRBV6-3; the D is unclear. Between the trimmed V and J ends, which lost 2 bases and 6 bases, there was a span of 8 bases. Germline CDR1 and CDR2: MNHEY and SVGEGT. The CDR3 loop spans 12 amino acids. The CDR3 is CASSYGYSEQYF. The CDR3 nucleotides read TGTGCCAGCAGTTACGGTTACTCCGAGCAGTACTTC.

V usage is TRBV24-1 and J usage is TRBJ2-7; maybe TRBD1 (5 bases). Between the trimmed V and J ends, which lost 7 bases and 2 bases, there was a span of 14 bases. The CDR3 totals 14 residues. Germline V gene sequence: CDR1 KGHDR, CDR2 SFDVKD. CDR3 coding DNA: TGTGCCACCAGCAACGCAGGGAAGGCCTACGAGCAGTACTTC. It is translated as CATSNAGKAYEQYF.

The J gene is TRBJ2-7, the V gene TRBV7-9; TRBD2 matches at 12 bases. V was pared by 5 bases and J by 3 bases, with 2 bases of the junction left unmatched. Germline V gene lookup returns CDR1 SEHNR and CDR2 FQNEAQ (reference sequence). CDR3 length: 14 residues. CDR3 sequence reads: CASSGLAGNYEQYF. The DNA of the CDR3 is TGTGCCAGCAGCGGACTAGCGGGAAACTACGAGCAGTACTTC.

This chain joins TRBV28 and TRBJ1-2; perhaps TRBD1 as D (5 bases). V was pared by 5 bases and J by 4 bases, with 11 bases between. Germline assignment: CDR1 MDHEN and CDR2 SYDVKM. This CDR3 comprises 13 residues. CDR3: CASSKGAGYGYTF. The CDR3 DNA reads as TGTGCCAGCAGTAAAGGGGCAGGCTATGGCTACACCTTC.

J is TRBJ1-4 and V is TRBV3-1 (or the pseudogene TRBV3-2); 7 nucleotides agree with TRBD1. Per the germline V gene, CDR1 is LGHDT and CDR2 is YNNKEL (reference sequence). This CDR3 has 16 amino acids. Trimming took 5 bases from V and 0 from J; bases not matched to a gene: 6. The CDR3 region has the DNA TGTGCCAGCAGCGACGGACAGGTCGCAACTAATGAAAAACTGTTTTTT. It specifies CASSDGQVATNEKLFF.

This sequence joins TRBV18 and TRBJ1-2, with TRBD1 matching 8 bases. Germline CDR1 KGHSH, CDR2 LQKENI. Trimming cost V 5 bases and J 5 bases; bases outside gene matches: 4. The CDR3 contains 13 residues. The CDR3 reads CASSYRGEYGYTF. The CDR3 DNA is TGTGCCAGCTCATACAGGGGGGAGTATGGCTACACCTTC. The variable domain in full, with the rest retrieved from reference TRBV18 and TRBJ1-2, is NAGVMQNPRHLVRRRGQEARLRCSPMKGHSHVYWYRQLPEEGLKFMVYLQKENIIDESGMPKERFSAEFPKEGPSILRIQQVVRGDSAAYFCASSYRGEYGYTFGSGTRLTVV.

This chain joins TRBV28 and TRBJ1-2; D not resolved. The CDR3 runs to 11 residues. V lost 8 bases and J 2 bases, leaving 6 bases between the germline ends. Germline V gene data show CDR1 as MDHEN and CDR2 as SYDVKM. CDR3 sequence: CASAANYGYTF. The CDR3 DNA reads TGTGCCAGCGCCGCGAACTATGGCTACACCTTC.

This clone was detected only a few times. The gene calls are TRBV14 and TRBJ1-6, with D perhaps matching TRBD1 (5 bases). The CDR3 runs to 15 residues. The V gene lost 4 bases and the J gene lost 5 bases, with 12 bases spanning the gap. Germline V gene data show CDR1 as SGHDN and CDR2 as FVKESK. CDR3 DNA sequence: TGTGCCAGCAGCCTGGGAGGGGCGAATAATTCACCCCTCCACTTT. Protein product: CASSLGGANNSPLHF.

The chain has TRBV19 and TRBJ1-1; tentative D call: TRBD1 (6 bases). The V gene's germline CDR1 is LNHDA and CDR2 SQIVND (reference sequence). The CDR3 covers 14 residues. V shed 3 bases and J shed 7 bases, with 15 bases lying between them. CDR3 bases: TGTGCCAGTAGTATCGGGGGGGCGAATGGTGAAGCTTTCTTT. Translation gives CASSIGGANGEAFF.

The rearrangement uses TRBV11-2 and TRBJ1-2; D remains unclear. Per the germline V gene, CDR1 is SGHAT and CDR2 is FQNNGV. V lost 1 base, J lost 6 bases, and 9 bases lay in between. The length of the CDR3 is 13 residues. The chain's CDR3 is CASSLGYADGYTF. CDR3 coding DNA: TGTGCCAGCAGCTTAGGGTATGCGGATGGCTACACCTTC.

The chain joins TRBV2 to TRBJ1-5, with D possibly matching TRBD1 (5 bases). Germline loops: CDR1 SNHLY, CDR2 FYNNEI. Trimming took off 11 bases at V and 0 bases at J, with 11 bases between the two ends. The CDR3 runs to 13 residues. CDR3 sequence (DNA): TGTGCCGGGGCGGACGATAGCAATCAGCCCCAGCATTTT. Protein product: CAGADDSNQPQHF.

Only a few counts were recorded for this clone. V is TRBV5-6 and J is TRBJ1-2; no firm D call. CDR1 is SGHDT and CDR2 is YYEEEE in the germline V gene. The CDR3 sequence is 12 residues long. Trimming removed 4 bases at V and 5 bases at J, with 9 bases between. The chain's CDR3 is CASSISQYGYTF. CDR3 bases: TGTGCCAGCAGCATAAGCCAATATGGCTACACCTTC.

The J gene is TRBJ1-1, the V gene TRBV5-4; possibly TRBD1 for D (5 bases). This CDR3 comprises 13 residues. Germline loops: CDR1 SGHNT, CDR2 YYREEE (reference sequence). V was pared by 9 bases and J by 8 bases, with 20 bases between. The CDR3 nucleotides read TGTGCCACTACCCCGGGGGATGGTCAGGAAGCTTTCTTT. This encodes CATTPGDGQEAFF.

The genes are TRBV7-2 and TRBJ1-5, with D possibly being TRBD1 (5 bases). Germline V gives CDR1 SGHTA, CDR2 FQGNSA. The CDR3 covers 13 residues. Trimming removed 1 base at V and 8 bases at J, with 9 bases between. The CDR3 sequence: CASSLGWGKPQHF. Here the CDR3 DNA reads TGTGCCAGCAGCTTAGGATGGGGCAAGCCCCAGCATTTT.

There are a few counts of this clone. V usage is TRBV2 and J usage is TRBJ2-1, with a weak D call TRBD2 (5 bases). Germline values: CDR1 SNHLY, CDR2 FYNNEI. The CDR3 spans 14 residues. Trimming cost V 9 bases and J 8 bases, with 20 bases left between them. CDR3 in DNA: TGTGCCAGTCGCCGGGATCTCGGACCCCATGAGCAGTTCTTC. Residues: CASRRDLGPHEQFF. The complete variable domain, with remaining parts taken from reference TRBV2 and TRBJ2-1, reads EPEVTQTPSHQVTQMGQEVILRCVPISNHLYFYWYRQILGQKVEFLVSFYNNEISEKSEIFDDQFSVERPDGSNFTLKIRSTKLEDSAMYFCASRRDLGPHEQFFGPGTRLTVL.

The V and J genes are TRBV27 and TRBJ1-5, with D perhaps matching TRBD1 (6 bases). This CDR3 comprises 16 residues. Germline V gene sequence: CDR1 MNHEY, CDR2 SMNVEV (reference sequence). V gave up 6 bases and J gave up 4 bases, with 19 bases separating them. In DNA, the CDR3 is TGTGCCAGCAGCACAGTGGGAACAGGGAAGAATCAGCCCCAGCATTTT. This sequence encodes CASSTVGTGKNQPQHF.